Listed below are T cell receptor beta chains from one sample, sequenced in a study of Ad26.COV2.S vaccination and SARS-CoV-2 variants. Method: immunoSEQ multiplex PCR; TCRdb's copy keeps in-frame clones and lacks some. The sample lists some 180,000 clones, 87% seen once, with around 6.1% in the top ten. The sequences come from peripheral blood, collected after recovery from COVID-19. The receptor set was obtained from a human donor who had recovered from COVID-19. Both conserved end residues are part of each CDR3. D genes are given only for firm matches. Clone sizes are given selectively: once, few, many, or a class where the clone is expanded.

abundance,d_gene,v_gene,j_gene,CDR3nt,CDR3aa
.,.,TRBV27,TRBJ1-1,TGTGCCAGCAGTCCCTCGGGGTGGGGTCCTGAAGCTTTCTTT,CASSPSGWGPEAFF
.,.,TRBV6-2/TRBV6-3,TRBJ2-7,TGTGCCAGCAGCCCTAGCTCCTACGAGCAGTACTTC,CASSPSSYEQYF
.,.,TRBV19,TRBJ2-7,TGTGCCAGTAGAGGCCTGGACAGAAGCGAGCAGTACTTC,CASRGLDRSEQYF
few,.,TRBV2,TRBJ2-7,TGTGCCAGCCCCCGGGGGCAGAGCTCCTACGAGCAGTACTTC,CASPRGQSSYEQYF
once,TRBD2,TRBV9,TRBJ2-5,TGTGCCAGCAGCGGAACTAGCGGGAGCCAAGAGACCCAGTACTTC,CASSGTSGSQETQYF
.,.,TRBV4-2,TRBJ1-5,TGTGCCAGCGGGGGACCTAGCAATCAGCCCCAGCATTTT,CASGGPSNQPQHF
once,.,TRBV6-6,TRBJ2-7,TGTGCCAGCAATCCGGACGTTCCCTACGAGCAGTACTTC,CASNPDVPYEQYF
few,.,TRBV2,TRBJ1-5,TGTGCCAGCAGCCTGCAGGGATTAAAGAATCAGCCCCAGCATTTT,CASSLQGLKNQPQHF
.,TRBD1,TRBV6-5,TRBJ2-7,TGTGCCAGCAGTTACCTCGGACAGGGATCCTACGAGCAGTACTTC,CASSYLGQGSYEQYF
.,.,TRBV5-1,TRBJ2-1,TGCGCCAGCAGCTTGGGACCCCAGGGTAATGAGCAGTTCTTC,CASSLGPQGNEQFF
.,.,TRBV6-5,TRBJ1-2,TGTGCCAGCATTCCGGGCAGTTGGTCTTTATATGGCTACACCTTC,CASIPGSWSLYGYTF
.,.,TRBV5-1,TRBJ2-7,TGCGCCAGCAGCTTCAGTACAGGGCTCGGCTACGAGCAGTACTTC,CASSFSTGLGYEQYF
few,TRBD1,TRBV4-1,TRBJ1-2,TGCGCCAGCAGCCTCTCCAGCGGGGACAGAGATTATGGCTACACCTTC,CASSLSSGDRDYGYTF
.,.,TRBV28,TRBJ2-2,TGTGCCAGCAGTTTCTACAGCACGGGGGAGCTGTTTTTT,CASSFYSTGELFF
.,TRBD2,TRBV19,TRBJ2-1,TGTGCCAGTAGTCCCCCCGGGGGCGGGAGGGCCTATGAGCAGTTCTTC,CASSPPGGGRAYEQFF
.,.,TRBV11-2,TRBJ1-2,TGTGCCAGCAGCTCGAGGGAGATACAGGGTGGTCCCTATGGCTACACCTTC,CASSSREIQGGPYGYTF
.,TRBD1,TRBV2,TRBJ1-2,TGTGCCAGCAGTGTTAAAGGGACAGGGGACTATAACTATGGCTACACCTTC,CASSVKGTGDYNYGYTF
.,.,TRBV10-1,TRBJ2-3,TGCGCCAGCAGTTTCGGGAGAATCCCTCCAGATACGCAGTATTTT,CASSFGRIPPDTQYF
.,TRBD2,TRBV6-5,TRBJ2-1,TGTGCCAGCAGAAGACTAGCGGGGGGGCTTGAGCAGTTCTTC,CASRRLAGGLEQFF
.,.,TRBV28,TRBJ1-4,TGTGCCAGCAGTTTCCCGACAGTGGTGGGGGACGAAAAACTGTTTTTT,CASSFPTVVGDEKLFF
.,.,TRBV5-1,TRBJ2-1,TGCGCCAGCAGCTTACCCCCGGGCGATGAGCAGTTCTTC,CASSLPPGDEQFF
.,.,TRBV2,TRBJ2-7,TGTGCCATTACGGACAGCTCCTACGAGCAGTACTTC,CAITDSSYEQYF
.,.,TRBV11-3,TRBJ1-5,TGTGCCAGCAGCCCGGGACATCCCAATCAGCCCCAGCATTTT,CASSPGHPNQPQHF
.,.,TRBV5-4,TRBJ2-7,TGTGCCAGCAGTCAGGCCGAATCGGGCGGGGCCATCTACGAGCAGTACTTC,CASSQAESGGAIYEQYF
.,.,TRBV19,TRBJ1-5,TGTGCCAGTAGGATGTCCGGGACAAGTTACCCTTATAGCAATCAGCCCCAGCATTTT,CASRMSGTSYPYSNQPQHF
.,.,TRBV20-1,TRBJ2-3,TGCAGTGCTAGATGGGGGGATACGCAGTATTTT,CSARWGDTQYF
few,.,TRBV9,TRBJ1-2,TGTGCCAGCAGTGCCCCGGGACATGGATATGGCTACACCTTC,CASSAPGHGYGYTF
.,TRBD1,TRBV6-5,TRBJ2-1,TGTGCCAGCAGACCGGACAGGGGTATTGGTGAGCAGTTCTTC,CASRPDRGIGEQFF
.,.,TRBV11-2,TRBJ1-4,TGTGCCAGCAGCTCAGTCCAGAATGAAAAACTGTTTTTT,CASSSVQNEKLFF
.,TRBD2,TRBV6-2/TRBV6-3,TRBJ2-3,TGTGCCAGCCGCCGCCCGGATAGCGGGGGGGCCACAGATACGCAGTATTTT,CASRRPDSGGATDTQYF
.,.,TRBV5-1,TRBJ2-2,TGCGCCAGCAGCTTGGCGCGTTATACGACGAACACCGGGGAGCTGTTTTTT,CASSLARYTTNTGELFF
.,.,TRBV13,TRBJ2-7,TGTGCCAGCAGCTTAGACCGCCGATACGAGCAGTACTTC,CASSLDRRYEQYF
.,.,TRBV7-8,TRBJ2-5,TGTGCCAGCAGCAAGGGGCCGGACCCCTGGGAGACCCAGTACTTC,CASSKGPDPWETQYF
once,.,TRBV7-9,TRBJ1-3,TGTGCCAGCAGCTTTCTCAACACCATATATTTT,CASSFLNTIYF
.,.,TRBV10-3,TRBJ2-1,TGTGCCATCAGCCCCGCGAATGAGCAGTTCTTC,CAISPANEQFF
.,.,TRBV6-5,TRBJ2-3,TGTGCCACCCGAGACCGGCCCACAGATACGCAGTATTTT,CATRDRPTDTQYF
.,.,TRBV5-1,TRBJ2-5,TGCGCCAGCAGCTTGGCCCCAGTCGGGAGCCAAGAGACCCAGTACTTC,CASSLAPVGSQETQYF
.,TRBD1,TRBV4-1,TRBJ1-4,TGCGCCAGCAGCCATTCGGACAGGGGGCATGAAAAACTGTTTTTT,CASSHSDRGHEKLFF
.,.,TRBV4-2,TRBJ1-2,TGTGCCAGCAGCCCCCCCGCAGGGTATGGCTACACCTTC,CASSPPAGYGYTF